The 13 T cell receptor beta chains given below trace back to one sample, sequenced in a study of cytomegalovirus exposure and HLA in healthy donors. Both 60 Vbeta primers and 13 Jbeta primers went into the PCR. Method: immunoSEQ multiplex PCR; TCRdb's copy keeps in-frame clones and lacks some. The sample shows 99,000 or so clones, under 85% of them seen only once. Sequenced input: PBMCs. These receptors were obtained from a man aged 25 to 45 in good health and CMV-seronegative.

This clone was recorded once. This chain links TRBV6-1 with TRBJ1-2, with 8 bases identical to TRBD1. The CDR3 runs to 13 residues. Germline V gene data show CDR1 as MNHNS and CDR2 as SASEGT. After removal of 7 bases from V and 7 bases from J, the junction contained 8 bases not matched to a gene. The CDR3 DNA follows: TGTGCCAGCATTCCCCCAGGGGGCCTTGGCTACACCTTC. Translating it yields CASIPPGGLGYTF.

This clone was counted only a few times. The rearrangement joins TRBV6-1 to TRBJ1-6; TRBD1 agrees at 10 bases. The germline CDR1 and CDR2 sequences are MNHNS and SASEGT. Trimming removed 7 bases from V and 7 bases from J; junction bases left unmatched: 4. The CDR3 length is 14 residues. DNA of the CDR3: TGTGCCAGCACTAAGGACAGGGGGAATTCACCCCTCCACTTT. Its translation: CASTKDRGNSPLHF.

The chain has TRBV9 and TRBJ2-3; TRBD2 matches at 15 bases. Looked up from germline, CDR1 is SGDLS and CDR2 is YYNGEE. This CDR3 has 17 residues. J gave up 3 bases and V 3 bases, and 5 bases lay outside the gene matches. CDR3 bases: TGTGCCAGCAGCGCTCGGACTAGCGGGGGGGCGACAGATACGCAGTATTTT. As protein: CASSARTSGGATDTQYF.

The gene calls are TRBV4-3 and TRBJ1-1; D is uncertain. This CDR3 has 15 residues. Germline values: CDR1 LGHNA, CDR2 YSLEER. Trimming removed 0 bases at V and 2 bases at J, with 10 bases between. CDR3 DNA sequence: TGCGCCAGCAGCCAAGAGCGGGGTCTAAACACTGAAGCTTTCTTT. It encodes CASSQERGLNTEAFF.

The chain is built from TRBV11-2 and TRBJ2-5; TRBD2 matches 9 bases. Germline V gene sequence: CDR1 SGHAT, CDR2 FQNNGV. The CDR3 sequence is 16 residues long. After removal of 0 bases from V and 1 base from J, the junction contained 3 bases not matched to a gene. The DNA of the CDR3 is TGTGCCAGCAGCTTAGATCTAGCGGGGTTCCAAGAGACCCAGTACTTC. Its translation: CASSLDLAGFQETQYF. The full variable domain, in which reference TRBV11-2 and TRBJ2-5 provide the parts outside the CDR3, is EAGVAQSPRYKIIEKRQSVAFWCNPISGHATLYWYQQILGQGPKLLIQFQNNGVVDDSQLPKDRFSAERLKGVDSTLKIQPAKLEDSAVYLCASSLDLAGFQETQYFGPGTRLLVL.

The chain links TRBV9 to TRBJ2-7; 9 bases fit TRBD1. Trimming cost V 0 bases and J 3 bases; bases outside gene matches: 4. Germline V lookup: CDR1 SGDLS, CDR2 YYNGEE. The CDR3 totals 15 residues. CDR3 bases: TGTGCCAGCAGCGTAGGGGACAGGGCCTACTACGAGCAGTACTTC. This translates into CASSVGDRAYYEQYF.

The gene calls are TRBV9 and TRBJ2-5; the D gene is possibly TRBD1 (6 bases). Trimming shortened V by 0 bases and J by 4 bases, and 10 bases separated the two germline ends. The CDR3 has 14 amino acids. CDR1 and CDR2 (germline): SGDLS, YYNGEE. CDR3 protein: CASSVEWTVETQYF. Here the CDR3 DNA reads TGTGCCAGCAGCGTAGAATGGACAGTAGAGACCCAGTACTTC.

This chain links TRBV29-1 with TRBJ1-1; 11 nucleotides agree with TRBD1. CDR1 and CDR2 (germline): SQVTM, ANQGSEA. CDR3 size: 12 residues. V trimming: 7 bases; J trimming: 10 bases; junction bases outside the gene matches: 8. CDR3 residues: CSGGQGAIGAFF. The CDR3 DNA sequence: TGCAGCGGTGGACAGGGGGCGATTGGAGCTTTCTTT.

The J gene is TRBJ2-7, the V gene TRBV5-1; 9 bases map to TRBD1. Germline CDR1 reads SGHRS; CDR2 reads YFSETQ. The V segment lost 0 bases and the J segment 7 bases; nucleotides outside the gene matches: 5. The CDR3 loop spans 14 amino acids. The CDR3 is CASSLEQGAWEQYF. CDR3 DNA sequence: TGCGCCAGCAGCTTGGAACAGGGGGCTTGGGAGCAGTACTTC.

This clone has only a few counts. The sample carries other DNA sequences with the same CDR3. This chain joins TRBV5-6 and TRBJ2-2; 7 bases match TRBD2. The J segment lost 6 bases and the V segment lost 6 bases, leaving 11 bases of the junction unmatched. The CDR3 is 15 amino acids. Germline lookup yields CDR1 SGHDT and CDR2 YYEEEE. CDR3 residues: CASNGLVGGAGELFF. CDR3 bases: TGTGCCAGCAACGGACTAGTGGGAGGTGCCGGGGAGCTGTTTTTT.

The chain has TRBV5-1 and TRBJ1-6; the D is unclear. The CDR3 spans 15 residues. The V end was cut by 9 bases, the J end by 0 bases, with 13 bases between. The germline V gene encodes CDR1 SGHRS and CDR2 YFSETQ. CDR3 amino acids: CATSEASSYNSPLHF. DNA of the CDR3: TGCGCCACCTCGGAGGCTAGCTCCTATAATTCACCCCTCCACTTT. Filled out from reference TRBV5-1 and TRBJ1-6, the complete variable domain reads KAGVTQTPRYLIKTRGQQVTLSCSPISGHRSVSWYQQTPGQGLQFLFEYFSETQRNKGNFPGRFSGRQFSNSRSEMNVSTLELGDSALYLCATSEASSYNSPLHFGNGTRLTVT.

This clone was seen more than once but under ten times. The chain has TRBV19 and TRBJ2-3; 7 nucleotides align to TRBD1. CDR1 is LNHDA and CDR2 is SQIVND in the germline V gene (reference sequence). The CDR3 is 15 amino acids. The V gene end was trimmed by 5 bases and the J gene end by 0 bases; junction bases not matched to a gene: 5. In DNA form, the CDR3 reads TGTGCCAGTAGTCCATCGACAGGGAGCACAGATACGCAGTATTTT. It specifies CASSPSTGSTDTQYF.

The CDR3 spells CASSFKMDRVGYTF. The CDR3 DNA reads as TGTGCCAGCAGCTTTAAAATGGACAGGGTTGGCTACACCTTC. The chain joins TRBV7-9 to TRBJ1-2, with 8 bases fitting TRBD1. Germline V gives CDR1 SEHNR, CDR2 FQNEAQ (reference sequence). V lost 3 bases to trimming and J lost 7 bases; unmatched junction nucleotides: 7. The CDR3 is made up of 14 amino acids.